Listed here are 15 T cell receptor beta chains from one sample, sequenced in a study of T cell responses to AZD1222 COVID-19 vaccine. Generated by immunoSEQ multiplex PCR, the TCRdb table keeps only in-frame clones and is missing some. The table lists around 160,000 clones, 94% of them singletons, with approximately 0.6% in the top ten. This specimen consisted of peripheral blood, obtained on day 0 of AZD1222 vaccination. The origin of the receptors is an adult in good health.

The V call is TRBV6-5, the J call TRBJ2-3; TRBD1 matches 9 bases. The germline V gene encodes CDR1 MNHEY and CDR2 SVGAGI. The CDR3 is 15 amino acids. With 5 bases clipped from V and 1 base from J, the junction kept 4 bases outside the gene matches. In nucleotides, the CDR3 is TGTGCCAGCAGTACAGGGGGCGTTGGCACAGATACGCAGTATTTT. Protein product: CASSTGGVGTDTQYF.

The chain combines TRBV4-1 with TRBJ1-5; D gene uncertain. Trimming removed 6 bases from V and 7 bases from J, with 13 bases in between. From germline, CDR1 is MGHRA and CDR2 YSYEKL. This CDR3 has 13 amino acids. CDR3 nucleotides: TGCGCCAGCAGTCCTTCCCGGACCCAGCCCCAGCATTTT. It codes for CASSPSRTQPQHF.

The chain combines TRBV7-9 with TRBJ1-1; D is undetermined. This CDR3 has 14 amino acids. Germline V lookup: CDR1 SEHNR, CDR2 FQNEAQ (reference sequence). V was trimmed by 5 bases and J by 2 bases, leaving 12 bases between them. CDR3 residues: CASSLGYSNTEAFF. DNA of the CDR3: TGTGCCAGCAGCCTGGGGTACAGTAACACTGAAGCTTTCTTT.

The V gene is TRBV6-5, the J gene TRBJ1-2; D is unresolved. CDR1 MNHEY and CDR2 SVGAGI come from the germline V gene. CDR3 size: 14 residues. Trimming cost V 0 bases and J 4 bases, with 9 bases left between them. CDR3 region: CASSYSRGGYGYTF. In nucleotides, the CDR3 is TGTGCCAGCAGTTACTCGAGAGGAGGCTATGGCTACACCTTC.

CDR3 sequence reads: CASSRQGINEQFF. The CDR3 DNA reads TGCGCCAGCTCGCGACAGGGTATAAATGAGCAGTTCTTC. The chain couples TRBV4-1 to TRBJ2-1; 7 bases map to TRBD1. Germline CDR1 and CDR2: MGHRA and YSYEKL. Trimming at V came to 8 bases and at J to 7 bases, leaving 8 bases not matched to a gene. CDR3 size: 13 residues.

The chain is built from TRBV29-1 and TRBJ2-6; perhaps TRBD1 as D (5 bases). The CDR3 is 15 residues long. Germline V lookup: CDR1 SQVTM, CDR2 ANQGSEA. Trimming left V 4 bases short and J 0 bases short, with 10 bases between. For the CDR3, the DNA is TGCAGCGTTGGCAGGGTTTTCTCTGGGGCCAACGTCCTGACTTTC. It translates to CSVGRVFSGANVLTF.

The rearrangement joins TRBV2 to TRBJ1-5, with TRBD1 matching over 7 bases. Germline V gene data show CDR1 as SNHLY and CDR2 as FYNNEI. V was clipped by 5 bases and J by 4 bases; unmatched bases: 8. CDR3 size: 15 residues. The CDR3 DNA sequence: TGTGCCAGCAGTACACAGGGGTTGGGGAATCAGCCCCAGCATTTT. This sequence encodes CASSTQGLGNQPQHF.

This clone was seen just once. The chain combines TRBV5-1 with TRBJ1-4; D not certain. The V gene's germline CDR1 is SGHRS and CDR2 YFSETQ. The CDR3 covers 14 residues. V gave up 4 bases and J gave up 5 bases, with 12 bases separating them. The CDR3 region has the DNA TGCGCCAGCAGCCCGTCCCCCGGGAATGAAAAACTGTTTTTT. This codes for CASSPSPGNEKLFF.

V usage is TRBV27 and J usage is TRBJ2-1; TRBD1 is a possible D gene (5 bases). Deletions cut 1 base from V and 4 bases from J, with 5 bases between. There are 13 residues in the CDR3. Looked up from germline, CDR1 is MNHEY and CDR2 is SMNVEV (reference sequence). CDR3 sequence: CASSLYRYNEQFF. The CDR3 nucleotides read TGTGCCAGCAGTTTATACAGGTACAATGAGCAGTTCTTC.

The sample holds a few counts of this clone. DNA of the CDR3: TGTGCCAGCAGCTTTTTTTCACGTATCGGTGGCTACACCTTC. It yields the protein CASSFFSRIGGYTF. This chain links TRBV5-5 with TRBJ1-2; D gene unclear. CDR1 and CDR2 from the germline V gene are SGHKS and YYEKEE (reference sequence). The length of the CDR3 is 14 residues. The ends were cut back, 2 bases at V and 7 bases at J, with 15 bases in the middle. Combining the CDR3 with reference TRBV5-5 and TRBJ1-2 gives the whole variable domain DAGVTQSPTHLIKTRGQQVTLRCSPISGHKSVSWYQQVLGQGPQFIFQYYEKEERGRGNFPDRFSARQFPNYSSELNVNALLLGDSALYLCASSFFSRIGGYTFGSGTRLTVV.

The table lists this clone with a count of one. This chain joins TRBV5-1 and TRBJ2-2, with a possible D match to TRBD1 (5 bases). This CDR3 spans 15 amino acids. V dropped 5 bases and J dropped 0 bases, with 11 bases sitting between them. Germline V gene sequence: CDR1 SGHRS, CDR2 YFSETQ. DNA of the CDR3: TGCGCCAGCAGAGGGGCCGCTACGAACACCGGGGAGCTGTTTTTT. Translating it yields CASRGAATNTGELFF.

In nucleotides, the CDR3 is TGTGCCAGCGGGACAGGGGGAGCCTACGAGCAGTACTTC. It codes for CASGTGGAYEQYF. This chain uses TRBV19 with TRBJ2-7, with 11 bases that match TRBD1. The germline gives CDR1 LNHDA, CDR2 SQIVND (reference sequence). The J segment lost 2 bases and the V segment lost 9 bases, leaving 3 bases of the junction unmatched. The CDR3 sequence is 13 residues long.

The chain joins TRBV27 to TRBJ1-1; D might be TRBD1 (6 bases). This CDR3 has 15 amino acids. Trimming removed 3 bases at V and 0 bases at J, with 11 bases between. Germline V gene data show CDR1 as MNHEY and CDR2 as SMNVEV (reference sequence). CDR3 DNA: TGTGCCAGCAGTTTGACAGGCTTCATGAACACTGAAGCTTTCTTT. Encoded protein: CASSLTGFMNTEAFF.

V usage is TRBV28 and J usage is TRBJ2-1, with 8 positions matching TRBD2. The CDR3 has 14 amino acids. V lost 10 bases to trimming and J lost 4 bases; unmatched junction nucleotides: 9. Germline V CDR1 and CDR2: MDHEN, SYDVKM. Here the CDR3 DNA reads TGTGCCACTTTTGCCGGGACTAGTTACAATGAGCAGTTCTTC. The encoded protein is CATFAGTSYNEQFF.

The chain links TRBV25-1 to TRBJ2-4; a weak D match, TRBD2 (6 bases). The CDR3 loop spans 15 amino acids. Per the germline V gene, CDR1 is MGHDK and CDR2 is SYGVNS. V was shortened by 0 bases and J by 1 base, with 7 bases between the two germline ends. CDR3 DNA sequence: TGTGCCAGCAGTGAATATGGAGGGGCCAAAAACATTCAGTACTTC. Protein: CASSEYGGAKNIQYF.